What follows is one T cell receptor (beta chain) and its context. Donors in Cohort 3 counted as recovered after two negative PCRs, clearance, or symptom resolution. These data belong to a study of blood T cell repertoires in COVID-19. Across the study: The United States, Italy and Spain supplied acute and convalescent COVID-19 samples. PBMCs, B-cell-depleted T cells, or T cells provided the cDNA or gDNA that made up the material.

This CDR3 is 16 amino acids long. V lost 3 bases, J lost 0 bases, and 16 bases lay in between. The germline V gene has CDR1 SGHTS and CDR2 YDEGEE. Profiled with immunoSEQ multiplex PCR; TCRdb holds only in-frame clones, not every one. The table has about 200,000 clones, around 89% seen once. The sequence was obtained from a young man who had recovered from COVID-19. Sequencing input: PBMCs or T cells enriched from blood (not recorded which). The chain joins TRBV5-8 to TRBJ2-7, with D maybe TRBD2 (6 bases). CDR3: CASSYYQGLSSYEQYF. The CDR3 nucleotides are TGTGCCAGCAGCTATTACCAGGGACTGAGCTCCTACGAGCAGTACTTC.